Sequencing of this T cell receptor beta chain was carried out in a study of early T cells in non-severe SARS-CoV-2 infection. Study at large: Chains from this unsorted whole-blood bulk RNA could not be paired.

Unmatched junction bases numbered 5, after V lost 3 bases and J lost 4 bases. Germline V lookup: CDR1 DFQATT, CDR2 SNEGSKA (reference sequence). CDR3 length: 15 residues. Unique molecular identifiers were affixed to single, distinct cDNA molecules. MiXCR was run by TCRdb on the 5' RACE reads, yielding one entry per CDR3 protein. The sample includes 30,000 to 40,000 distinct CDR3 sequences, about 6.8% of them seen just once. Sequencing was performed on whole blood, taken at baseline. This chain connects TRBV20-1 to TRBJ2-7, with 14 bases matching TRBD2. The origin of this receptor is an adult who was a healthcare worker with PCR-confirmed SARS-CoV-2 infection or an uninfected control (not recorded which). CDR3: CSASGLAGGEYEQYF. In DNA form, the CDR3 reads TGCAGTGCTAGCGGACTAGCGGGAGGCGAGTACGAGCAGTACTTC.